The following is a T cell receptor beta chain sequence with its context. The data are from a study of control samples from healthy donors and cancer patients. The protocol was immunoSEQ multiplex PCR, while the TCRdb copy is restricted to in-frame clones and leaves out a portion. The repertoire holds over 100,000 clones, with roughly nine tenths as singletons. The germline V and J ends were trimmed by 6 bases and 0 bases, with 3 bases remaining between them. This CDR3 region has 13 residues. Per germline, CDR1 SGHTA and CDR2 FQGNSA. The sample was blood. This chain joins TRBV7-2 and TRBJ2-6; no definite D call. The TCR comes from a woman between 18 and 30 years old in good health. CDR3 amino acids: CASRYSGANVLTF. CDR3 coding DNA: TGTGCCAGCAGGTACTCTGGGGCCAACGTCCTGACTTTC.